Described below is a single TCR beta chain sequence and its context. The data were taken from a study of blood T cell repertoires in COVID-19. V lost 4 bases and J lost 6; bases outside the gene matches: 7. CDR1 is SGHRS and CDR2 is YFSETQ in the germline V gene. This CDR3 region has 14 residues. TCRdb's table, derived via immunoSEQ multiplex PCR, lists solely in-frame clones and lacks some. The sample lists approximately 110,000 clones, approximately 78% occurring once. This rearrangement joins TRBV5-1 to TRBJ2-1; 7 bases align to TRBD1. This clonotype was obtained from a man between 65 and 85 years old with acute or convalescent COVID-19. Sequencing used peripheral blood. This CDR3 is CASSTFGQANEQFF. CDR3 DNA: TGCGCCAGCAGCACCTTCGGACAGGCCAATGAGCAGTTCTTC.